Listed here is a single T cell receptor beta chain. The target antigen is unknown. This record comes from a study of liver allograft versus peripheral blood T cells. Study at large: Comparative analysis was performed on T cell receptor repertoires from transplanted livers and from recipients' peripheral blood. Study-wide results and limits: T cell receptor repertoires inside liver allografts reportedly differed from those in peripheral blood.

The germline V gene has CDR1 GTSNPN and CDR2 SVGIG (reference sequence). The CDR3 contains 11 residues. Trimming removed 2 bases at V and 5 bases at J, with 7 bases between. TCRdb redid the calling of the reads with MiXCR, one entry per CDR3 protein. The sample holds 5,000 or so distinct CDR3 sequences, 14% seen once. The genes are TRBV30 and TRBJ2-7; the D call may be TRBD1 or TRBD2 (5 bases each). The TCR comes from a human patient who had a liver transplant. A subset of T cells may come from the graft donor. The CDR3 region is CAWSRGDEQYF. Here the CDR3 DNA reads TGTGCCTGGAGTAGAGGGGACGAGCAGTACTTC.